This T cell receptor beta chain was profiled in a study of T cell responses to AZD1222 COVID-19 vaccine. Overall study findings and caveats: The study found Spike-specific TCR breadth and depth rose after two AZD1222 doses.

Profiling relied on immunoSEQ multiplex PCR, and the TCRdb table lists in-frame clones only, not all of them. The sample consists of approximately 89,000 clones, around 83% of them appearing once. V was pared by 7 bases and J by 4 bases, with 16 bases between. CDR1 SGHTA and CDR2 FQGNSA come from the germline V gene. This CDR3 spans 14 amino acids. With respect to this clone: Its antigen is currently unknown.

The sample here was peripheral blood, taken 28 days after the second AZD1222 dose. The chain couples TRBV7-2 to TRBJ2-5; D is undetermined. The sequence derives from an adult who received the AZD1222 COVID-19 vaccine. The CDR3 DNA is TGTGCCAGCACCCCCCTTTCTCGGATAGAGACCCAGTACTTC. Its translation is CASTPLSRIETQYF.